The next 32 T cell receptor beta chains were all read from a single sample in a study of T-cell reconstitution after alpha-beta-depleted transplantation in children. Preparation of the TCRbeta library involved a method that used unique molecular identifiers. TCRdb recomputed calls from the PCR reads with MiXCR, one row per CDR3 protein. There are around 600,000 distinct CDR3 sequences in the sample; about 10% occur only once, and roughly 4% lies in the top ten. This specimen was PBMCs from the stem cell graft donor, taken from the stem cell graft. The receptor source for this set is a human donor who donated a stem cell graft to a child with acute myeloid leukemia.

Written as DNA, the CDR3 is TGTGCCAGCAGTTACTCGGAGGGAAGGGGACCTTATGGCTACACCTTC. As protein: CASSYSEGRGPYGYTF. The genes are TRBV6-2 or TRBV6-3 and TRBJ1-2; D may be TRBD1 (5 bases). Per germline, CDR1 MNHEY and CDR2 SVGEGT. This CDR3 region has 16 residues. Trimming shortened V by 0 bases and J by 5 bases, and 16 bases separated the two germline ends.

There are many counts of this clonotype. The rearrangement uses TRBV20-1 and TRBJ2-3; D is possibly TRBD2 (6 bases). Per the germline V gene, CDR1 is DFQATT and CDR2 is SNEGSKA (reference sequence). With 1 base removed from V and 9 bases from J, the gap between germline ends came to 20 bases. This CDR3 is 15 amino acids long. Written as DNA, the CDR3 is TGCAGTGCTAGAGGTGTCTCTAGCCGGGAGTGGACGCAGTATTTT. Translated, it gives CSARGVSSREWTQYF.

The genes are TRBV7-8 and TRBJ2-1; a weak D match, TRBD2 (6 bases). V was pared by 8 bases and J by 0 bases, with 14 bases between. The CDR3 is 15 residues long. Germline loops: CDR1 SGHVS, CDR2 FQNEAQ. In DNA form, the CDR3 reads TGTGCCAGCGAGAACCGGGAGAGCTCCTACAATGAGCAGTTCTTC. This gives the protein CASENRESSYNEQFF.

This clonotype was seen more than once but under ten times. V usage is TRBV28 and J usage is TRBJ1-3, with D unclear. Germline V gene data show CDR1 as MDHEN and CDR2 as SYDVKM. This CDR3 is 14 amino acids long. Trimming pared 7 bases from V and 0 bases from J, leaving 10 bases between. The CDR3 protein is CASTFGSSGNTIYF. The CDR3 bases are TGTGCCAGCACTTTCGGGAGCTCTGGAAACACCATATATTTT.

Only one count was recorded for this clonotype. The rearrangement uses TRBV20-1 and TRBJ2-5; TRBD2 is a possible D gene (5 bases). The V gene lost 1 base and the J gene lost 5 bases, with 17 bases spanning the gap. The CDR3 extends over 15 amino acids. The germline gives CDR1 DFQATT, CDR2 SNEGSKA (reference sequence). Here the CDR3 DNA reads TGCAGTGCTAGAGTCAGAGCGGAGCCGCTTGAGACCCAGTACTTC. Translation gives CSARVRAEPLETQYF.

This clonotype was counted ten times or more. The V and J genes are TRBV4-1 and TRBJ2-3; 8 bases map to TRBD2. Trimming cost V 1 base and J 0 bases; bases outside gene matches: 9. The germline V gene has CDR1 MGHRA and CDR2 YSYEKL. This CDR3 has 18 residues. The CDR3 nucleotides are TGCGCCAGCAGCCAAGGTGGCGGGAGGTTTTGGAGCACAGATACGCAGTATTTT. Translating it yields CASSQGGGRFWSTDTQYF.

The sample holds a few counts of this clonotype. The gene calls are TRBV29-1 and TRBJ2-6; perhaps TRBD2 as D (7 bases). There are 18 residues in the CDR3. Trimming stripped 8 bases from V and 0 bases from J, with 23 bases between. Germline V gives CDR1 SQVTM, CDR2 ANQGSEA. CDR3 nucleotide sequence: TGCAGCTTCCTGGCACGGGGGGCGGCACCCTCTGGGGCCAACGTCCTGACTTTC. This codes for CSFLARGAAPSGANVLTF.

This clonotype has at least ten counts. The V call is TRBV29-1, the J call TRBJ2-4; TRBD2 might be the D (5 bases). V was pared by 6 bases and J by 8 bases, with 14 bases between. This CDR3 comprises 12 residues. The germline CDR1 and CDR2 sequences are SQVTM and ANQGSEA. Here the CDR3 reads CSVPRTPDIQYF. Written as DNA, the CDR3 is TGCAGCGTACCCCGGACTCCCGACATTCAGTACTTC.

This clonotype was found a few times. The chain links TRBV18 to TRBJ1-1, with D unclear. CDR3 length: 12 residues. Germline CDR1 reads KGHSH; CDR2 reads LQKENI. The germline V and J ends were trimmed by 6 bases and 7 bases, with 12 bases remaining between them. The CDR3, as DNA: TGTGCCAGCTCGTCCGGAATTAGTGAAGCTTTCTTT. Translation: CASSSGISEAFF. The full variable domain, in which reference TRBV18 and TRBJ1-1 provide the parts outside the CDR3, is NAGVMQNPRHLVRRRGQEARLRCSPMKGHSHVYWYRQLPEEGLKFMVYLQKENIIDESGMPKERFSAEFPKEGPSILRIQQVVRGDSAAYFCASSSGISEAFFGQGTRLTVV.

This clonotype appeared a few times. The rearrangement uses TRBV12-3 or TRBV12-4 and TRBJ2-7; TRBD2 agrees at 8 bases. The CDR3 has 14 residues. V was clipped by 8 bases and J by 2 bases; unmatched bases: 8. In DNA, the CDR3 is TGTGCCAGCGGGATAGCGGGGAACACCTACGAGCAGTACTTC. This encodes CASGIAGNTYEQYF.

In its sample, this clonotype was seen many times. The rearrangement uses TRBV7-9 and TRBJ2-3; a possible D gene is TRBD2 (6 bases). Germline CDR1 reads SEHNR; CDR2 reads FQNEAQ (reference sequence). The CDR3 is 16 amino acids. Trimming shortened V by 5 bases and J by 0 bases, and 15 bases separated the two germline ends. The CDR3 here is CASSPALAPSTDTQYF. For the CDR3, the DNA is TGTGCCAGCAGCCCAGCCCTAGCGCCCAGCACAGATACGCAGTATTTT.

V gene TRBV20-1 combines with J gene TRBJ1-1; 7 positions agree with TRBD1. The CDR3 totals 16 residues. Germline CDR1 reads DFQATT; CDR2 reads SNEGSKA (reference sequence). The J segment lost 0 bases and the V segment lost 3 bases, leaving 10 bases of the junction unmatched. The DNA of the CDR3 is TGCAGTGCTAGGGGCCAGGGGGGGGGCTTGAACACTGAAGCTTTCTTT. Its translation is CSARGQGGGLNTEAFF.

The CDR3 protein is CAISEISGLGRADTQYF. The CDR3 DNA reads as TGTGCCATCAGTGAGATTTCGGGGCTAGGGAGGGCAGATACGCAGTATTTT. This chain links TRBV10-3 with TRBJ2-3, with 7 bases matching TRBD2. This CDR3 spans 17 amino acids. V trimming: 2 bases; J trimming: 4 bases; junction bases outside the gene matches: 12. Germline loops: CDR1 ENHRY, CDR2 SYGVKD.

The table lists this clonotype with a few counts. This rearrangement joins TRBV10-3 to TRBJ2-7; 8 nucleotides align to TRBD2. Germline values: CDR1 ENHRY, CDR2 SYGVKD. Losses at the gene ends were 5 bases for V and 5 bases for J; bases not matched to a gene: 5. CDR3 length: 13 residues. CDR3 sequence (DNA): TGTGCCATCAGTTTTTCTAGCGGGCACGAGCAGTACTTC. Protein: CAISFSSGHEQYF.

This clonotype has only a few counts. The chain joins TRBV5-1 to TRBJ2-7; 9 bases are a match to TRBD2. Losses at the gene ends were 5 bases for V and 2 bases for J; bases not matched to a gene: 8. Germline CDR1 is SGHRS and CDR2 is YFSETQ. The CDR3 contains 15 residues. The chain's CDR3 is CASRKSLAGPYEQYF. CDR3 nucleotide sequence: TGCGCCAGCAGGAAGAGTCTAGCGGGGCCCTACGAGCAGTACTTC.

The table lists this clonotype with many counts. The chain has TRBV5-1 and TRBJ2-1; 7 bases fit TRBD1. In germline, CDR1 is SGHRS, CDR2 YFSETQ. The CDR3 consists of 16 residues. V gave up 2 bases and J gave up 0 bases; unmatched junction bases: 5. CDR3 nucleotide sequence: TGCGCCAGCAGCTTCGACAGGGTAAGCTCCTACAATGAGCAGTTCTTC. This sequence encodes CASSFDRVSSYNEQFF.

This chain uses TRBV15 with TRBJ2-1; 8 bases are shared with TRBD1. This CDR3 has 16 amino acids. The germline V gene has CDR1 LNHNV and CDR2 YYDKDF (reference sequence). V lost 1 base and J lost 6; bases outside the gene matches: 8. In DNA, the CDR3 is TGTGCCACCAGCAGAGTTGGCCAGGGGGCGCGCAATGAGCAGTTCTTC. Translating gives CATSRVGQGARNEQFF. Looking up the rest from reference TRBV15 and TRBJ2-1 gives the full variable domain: DAMVIQNPRYQVTQFGKPVTLSCSQTLNHNVMYWYQQKSSQAPKLLFHYYDKDFNNEADTPDNFQSRRPNTSFCFLDIRSPGLGDTAMYLCATSRVGQGARNEQFFGPGTRLTVL.

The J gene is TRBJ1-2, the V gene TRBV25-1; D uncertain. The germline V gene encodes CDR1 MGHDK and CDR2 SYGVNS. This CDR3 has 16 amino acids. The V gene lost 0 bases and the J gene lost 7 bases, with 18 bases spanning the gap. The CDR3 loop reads CASSEYGTLEAIGYTF. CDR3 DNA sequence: TGTGCCAGCAGTGAATACGGCACCCTAGAGGCCATTGGCTACACCTTC.

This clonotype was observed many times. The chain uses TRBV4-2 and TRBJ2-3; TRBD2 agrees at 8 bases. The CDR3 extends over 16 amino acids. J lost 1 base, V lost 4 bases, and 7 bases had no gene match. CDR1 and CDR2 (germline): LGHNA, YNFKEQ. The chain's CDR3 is CASSLEAGEGTDTQYF. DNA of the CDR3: TGTGCCAGCAGCCTGGAAGCGGGAGAGGGCACAGATACGCAGTATTTT.

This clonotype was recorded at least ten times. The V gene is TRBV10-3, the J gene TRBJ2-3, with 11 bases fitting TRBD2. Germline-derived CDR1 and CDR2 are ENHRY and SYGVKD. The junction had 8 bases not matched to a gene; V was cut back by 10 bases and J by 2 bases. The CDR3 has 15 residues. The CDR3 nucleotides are TGTGCCACGACCGGGACTAGCGGCCCCACAGATACGCAGTATTTT. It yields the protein CATTGTSGPTDTQYF.

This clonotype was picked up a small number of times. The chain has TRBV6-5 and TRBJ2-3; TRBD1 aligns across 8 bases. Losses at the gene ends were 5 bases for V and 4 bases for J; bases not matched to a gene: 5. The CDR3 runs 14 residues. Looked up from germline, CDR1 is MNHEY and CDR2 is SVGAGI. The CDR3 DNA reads TGTGCCAGCAGTACTCGGACAGGGCCAGATACGCAGTATTTT. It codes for CASSTRTGPDTQYF.

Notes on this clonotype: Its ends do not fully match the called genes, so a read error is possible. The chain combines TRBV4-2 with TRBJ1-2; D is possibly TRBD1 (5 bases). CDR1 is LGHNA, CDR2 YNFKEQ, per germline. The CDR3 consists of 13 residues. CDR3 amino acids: CASGPGDRYCYTF. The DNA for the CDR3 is TGTGCCAGCGGCCCCGGGGACCGCTATTGCTACACCTTC.

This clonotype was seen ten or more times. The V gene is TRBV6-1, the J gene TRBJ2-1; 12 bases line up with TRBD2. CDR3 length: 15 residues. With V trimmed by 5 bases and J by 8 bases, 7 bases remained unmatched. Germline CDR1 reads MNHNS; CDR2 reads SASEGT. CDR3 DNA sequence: TGTGCCAGCAGTCCGACTAGCGGGAGTTTCGATGAGCAGTTCTTC. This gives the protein CASSPTSGSFDEQFF.

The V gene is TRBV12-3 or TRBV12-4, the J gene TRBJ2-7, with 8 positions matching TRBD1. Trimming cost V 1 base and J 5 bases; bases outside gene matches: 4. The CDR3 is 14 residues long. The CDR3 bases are TGTGCCAGCAGTTTAGACGACAGGGGTAACGAGCAGTACTTC. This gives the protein CASSLDDRGNEQYF.

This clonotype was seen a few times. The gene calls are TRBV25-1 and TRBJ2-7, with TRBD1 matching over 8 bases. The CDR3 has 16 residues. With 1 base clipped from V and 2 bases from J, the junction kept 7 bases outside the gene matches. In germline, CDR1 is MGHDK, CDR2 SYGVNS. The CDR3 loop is CASSESGGTGAYEQYF. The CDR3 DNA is TGTGCCAGCAGTGAATCAGGTGGGACAGGCGCCTACGAGCAGTACTTC.

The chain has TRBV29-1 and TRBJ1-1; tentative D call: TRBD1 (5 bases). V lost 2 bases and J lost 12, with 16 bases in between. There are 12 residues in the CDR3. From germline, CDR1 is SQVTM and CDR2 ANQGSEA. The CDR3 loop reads CSVEWLGETTFF. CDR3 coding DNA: TGCAGCGTTGAATGGCTGGGGGAGACGACTTTCTTT. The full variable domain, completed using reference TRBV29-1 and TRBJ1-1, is SAVISQKPSRDICQRGTSLTIQCQVDSQVTMMFWYRQQPGQSLTLIATANQGSEATYESGFVIDKFPISRPNLTFSTLTVSNMSPEDSSIYLCSVEWLGETTFFGQGTRLTVV.

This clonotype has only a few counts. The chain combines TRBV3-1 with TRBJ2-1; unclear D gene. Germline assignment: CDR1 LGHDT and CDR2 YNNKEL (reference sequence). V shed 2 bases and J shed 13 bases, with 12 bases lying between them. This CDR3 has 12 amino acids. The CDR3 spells CASSQIKEIQFF. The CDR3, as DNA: TGTGCCAGCAGCCAAATTAAGGAGATTCAGTTCTTC.

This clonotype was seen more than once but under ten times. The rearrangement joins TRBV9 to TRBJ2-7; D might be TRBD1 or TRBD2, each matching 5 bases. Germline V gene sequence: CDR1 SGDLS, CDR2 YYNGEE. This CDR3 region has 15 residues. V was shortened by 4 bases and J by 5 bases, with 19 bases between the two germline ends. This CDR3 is CASSQGGGLGNEQYF. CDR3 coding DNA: TGTGCCAGCAGCCAGGGTGGAGGACTGGGGAACGAGCAGTACTTC.

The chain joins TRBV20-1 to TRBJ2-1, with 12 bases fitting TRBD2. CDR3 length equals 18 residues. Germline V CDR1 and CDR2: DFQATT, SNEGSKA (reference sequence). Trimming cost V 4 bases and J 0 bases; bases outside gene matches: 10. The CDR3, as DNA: TGCAGTGCTACCCCGGGACTAGCGGGCCCAAGCTCCTACAATGAGCAGTTCTTC. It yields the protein CSATPGLAGPSSYNEQFF.

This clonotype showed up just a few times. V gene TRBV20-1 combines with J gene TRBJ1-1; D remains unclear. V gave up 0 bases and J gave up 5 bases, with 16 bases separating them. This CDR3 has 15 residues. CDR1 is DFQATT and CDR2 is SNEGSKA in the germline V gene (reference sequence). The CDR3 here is CSARDSSTLGTEAFF. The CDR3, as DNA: TGCAGTGCTAGAGATTCTTCCACCCTGGGGACTGAAGCTTTCTTT.

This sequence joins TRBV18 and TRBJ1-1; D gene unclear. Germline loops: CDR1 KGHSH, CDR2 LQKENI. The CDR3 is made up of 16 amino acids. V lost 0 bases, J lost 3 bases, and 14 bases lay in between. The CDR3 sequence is CASSPPGAGDYTEAFF. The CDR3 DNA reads TGTGCCAGCTCACCACCCGGCGCTGGGGATTACACTGAAGCTTTCTTT.

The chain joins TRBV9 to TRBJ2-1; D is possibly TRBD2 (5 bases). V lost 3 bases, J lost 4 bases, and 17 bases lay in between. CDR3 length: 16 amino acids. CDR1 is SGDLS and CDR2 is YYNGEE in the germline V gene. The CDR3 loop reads CASSDSLDTVYNEQFF. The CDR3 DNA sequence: TGTGCCAGCAGCGACTCACTAGATACGGTTTACAATGAGCAGTTCTTC.